The clone carrying this T cell receptor beta chain occurred a few times. The target antigen is unknown. This sample stems from a study of T cells after yellow fever vaccination. The study, taken as a whole, reports: Highly abundant clonotypes carried over from the bulk population could end up in FACS-sorted repertoires as contaminants. Subsequent booster samples again held most clones from primary vaccination (96% CD4, approximately 86% CD8). The secondary response was weaker but peaked faster, day 5 versus 15.

This CDR3 comprises 13 residues. Trimming left V 4 bases short and J 1 base short, with 5 bases between. Germline CDR1 reads SGHTA; CDR2 reads FQGNSA. MiXCR, run by TCRdb on the 5' RACE reads, gives a single entry per CDR3 protein. The sample holds fewer than 100,000 distinct CDR3 sequences, under 6.5% seen once. The chain recombines TRBV7-2 with TRBJ1-5; D gene uncertain. The material was CD8+ T cells sorted from PBMCs, obtained 10 days after the yellow fever booster vaccination. This sequence originates from a man in his late teens or twenties who received the YFV17D yellow fever vaccine. The CDR3 sequence is CASSSDSNQPQHF. CDR3 nucleotide sequence: TGTGCCAGCAGCTCCGACAGCAATCAGCCCCAGCATTTT.